Listed here are 27 T cell receptor beta chains from one sample, sequenced in a study of OX40 agonist ivuxolimab in advanced cancers. Only in-frame clones appear in the TCRdb table, and some are missing; sequencing was by immunoSEQ multiplex PCR. The repertoire holds about 12,000 clones, more than 70% seen once, with under 30% in the top ten. The material sequenced was CD4+ or CD8+ T cells sorted from blood, taken in a trial of the OX40 agonist ivuxolimab. The receptors originated from an adult with an advanced solid tumor such as melanoma, head and neck, liver or kidney cancer.

This clone came up once. J is TRBJ2-1 and V is TRBV10-3; 9 nucleotides agree with TRBD2. The V gene end was trimmed by 8 bases and the J gene end by 6 bases; junction bases not matched to a gene: 8. The CDR3 runs to 14 residues. From germline, CDR1 is ENHRY and CDR2 SYGVKD. Written as DNA, the CDR3 is TGTGCCATCGCTGGACTTAGCGGGAGCAATGAGCAGTTCTTC. Translated, it gives CAIAGLSGSNEQFF.

V usage is TRBV2 and J usage is TRBJ1-1; tentative D call: TRBD1 (5 bases). Germline CDR1 is SNHLY and CDR2 is FYNNEI. Trimming shortened V by 6 bases and J by 4 bases, and 15 bases separated the two germline ends. The length of the CDR3 is 14 residues. The CDR3 coding sequence is TGTGCCAGCAGACCGGCGGACACAGGCACTGAAGCTTTCTTT. It is translated as CASRPADTGTEAFF.

This clone has only a few counts. The V gene is TRBV18, the J gene TRBJ2-1, with 7 positions matching TRBD1. The CDR3 sequence is 15 residues long. After removal of 9 bases from V and 4 bases from J, the junction contained 12 bases not matched to a gene. Looked up from germline, CDR1 is KGHSH and CDR2 is LQKENI. In nucleotides, the CDR3 is TGTGCCAGTAGCCCCCGGGACAGCGTATACAATGAGCAGTTCTTC. It translates to CASSPRDSVYNEQFF.

This chain links TRBV27 with TRBJ2-1; TRBD2 aligns across 11 bases. Germline V gives CDR1 MNHEY, CDR2 SMNVEV (reference sequence). The CDR3 loop spans 15 amino acids. Trimming took 4 bases from V and 3 from J; bases not matched to a gene: 2. CDR3 sequence reads: CASSSGTSGYNEQFF. The CDR3 DNA reads TGTGCCAGCAGTTCCGGGACTAGCGGCTACAATGAGCAGTTCTTC.

The rearrangement joins TRBV6-5 to TRBJ2-1; a possible D gene is TRBD1 (6 bases). Germline CDR1 reads MNHEY; CDR2 reads SVGAGI. The CDR3 contains 15 residues. The V gene lost 0 bases and the J gene lost 3 bases, with 9 bases spanning the gap. The CDR3: CASSYSTGNYNEQFF. The CDR3 DNA sequence: TGTGCCAGCAGTTACTCCACAGGGAACTACAATGAGCAGTTCTTC.

The chain links TRBV28 to TRBJ2-5, with a possible D match to TRBD2 (6 bases). Germline lookup yields CDR1 MDHEN and CDR2 SYDVKM. The CDR3 length is 13 residues. V dropped 3 bases and J dropped 4 bases, with 9 bases sitting between them. The DNA for the CDR3 is TGTGCCAGCAGTTTGCTGGAGGGAGAGACCCAGTACTTC. The encoded protein is CASSLLEGETQYF.

A few counts support this clone. This chain uses TRBV28 with TRBJ2-5; 9 positions match TRBD1. The J segment lost 5 bases and the V segment lost 4 bases, leaving 5 bases of the junction unmatched. This CDR3 spans 14 amino acids. Germline V lookup: CDR1 MDHEN, CDR2 SYDVKM. The CDR3 loop reads CASSWDREWETQYF. DNA of the CDR3: TGTGCCAGCAGTTGGGACAGGGAGTGGGAGACCCAGTACTTC. Based on the CDR3 plus reference TRBV28 and TRBJ2-5, the full variable domain is DVKVTQSSRYLVKRTGEKVFLECVQDMDHENMFWYRQDPGLGLRLIYFSYDVKMKEKGDIPEGYSVSREKKERFSLILESASTNQTSMYLCASSWDREWETQYFGPGTRLLVL.

This sequence joins TRBV5-6 and TRBJ1-1; 9 nucleotides match TRBD1. CDR1 and CDR2 from the germline V gene are SGHDT and YYEEEE. This CDR3 contains 14 residues. The junction had 8 bases not matched to a gene; V was cut back by 5 bases and J by 6 bases. The CDR3, as DNA: TGTGCCAGCAGTCACGGACAGGGGCTGGCTGAAGCTTTCTTT. Amino acids: CASSHGQGLAEAFF.

The V call is TRBV27, the J call TRBJ2-3, with 9 bases that match TRBD2. The CDR3 is 15 amino acids. J was trimmed by 1 base and V by 5 bases; bases with no gene match: 4. Germline values: CDR1 MNHEY, CDR2 SMNVEV (reference sequence). The CDR3 bases are TGTGCCAGCAGTCGCGGGGGGGCGGGCACAGATACGCAGTATTTT. Translated: CASSRGGAGTDTQYF.

This sequence joins TRBV6-5 and TRBJ1-2; D remains ambiguous. Germline values: CDR1 MNHEY, CDR2 SVGAGI. The CDR3 consists of 12 residues. Trimming shortened V by 6 bases and J by 4 bases, and 9 bases separated the two germline ends. The DNA of the CDR3 is TGTGCCAGCAGCCCCAATAGCTATGGCTACACCTTC. This encodes CASSPNSYGYTF.

In nucleotides, the CDR3 is TGTGCCAGCAGCCAACTAGCGGATACGCAGTATTTT. Amino acids: CASSQLADTQYF. This rearrangement joins TRBV9 to TRBJ2-3, with TRBD2 matching 7 bases. From germline, CDR1 is SGDLS and CDR2 YYNGEE. This CDR3 spans 12 amino acids. V lost 4 bases and J lost 6; bases outside the gene matches: 2.

This clone was seen only once. The V and J genes are TRBV4-1 and TRBJ2-7, with D possibly TRBD2 on 6 matching bases. Trimming shortened V by 1 base and J by 9 bases, and 16 bases separated the two germline ends. CDR1 and CDR2 from the germline V gene are MGHRA and YSYEKL. CDR3 length: 14 residues. The CDR3 nucleotides are TGCGCCAGCAGCCAAGGAGGAGGGGAGGTCGGGCAGTACTTC. Its protein product is CASSQGGGEVGQYF.

CDR3 protein: CSVEGTAGGYNEQFF. The CDR3 nucleotides are TGCAGCGTTGAGGGGACCGCCGGCGGTTACAATGAGCAGTTCTTC. V gene TRBV29-1 combines with J gene TRBJ2-1, with D perhaps assigned TRBD1 or TRBD2 (5 bases each). Germline V lookup: CDR1 SQVTM, CDR2 ANQGSEA. Trimming left V 3 bases short and J 4 bases short, with 16 bases between. The CDR3 loop spans 15 amino acids.

The rearrangement joins TRBV11-2 to TRBJ2-1, with 10 bases that match TRBD1. The V gene end was trimmed by 2 bases and the J gene end by 6 bases; junction bases not matched to a gene: 13. Germline loops: CDR1 SGHAT, CDR2 FQNNGV. There are 18 residues in the CDR3. CDR3 sequence (DNA): TGTGCCAGCAGCTTAACGATTCCGGACAGGGGGTGGCTCAATGAGCAGTTCTTC. Protein product: CASSLTIPDRGWLNEQFF.

V gene TRBV19 combines with J gene TRBJ1-1, with D possibly TRBD1 on 6 matching bases. Germline V gene sequence: CDR1 LNHDA, CDR2 SQIVND (reference sequence). The CDR3 is made up of 18 amino acids. V dropped 5 bases and J dropped 1 base, with 23 bases sitting between them. The CDR3 reads CASSAFTLRGRGNTEAFF. CDR3 in DNA: TGTGCCAGTAGTGCGTTCACCCTACGGGGGCGCGGGAACACTGAAGCTTTCTTT.

The chain employs TRBV6-1 and TRBJ2-7; maybe TRBD2 (7 bases). With 3 bases removed from V and 3 bases from J, the gap between germline ends came to 18 bases. Germline assignment: CDR1 MNHNS and CDR2 SASEGT. This CDR3 comprises 16 residues. CDR3 sequence: CASSDRGRGVYYEQYF. CDR3 sequence (DNA): TGTGCCAGCAGTGATAGAGGGAGGGGGGTCTACTACGAGCAGTACTTC.

CDR3 sequence reads: CASTPSGTATRNTIYF. The CDR3 DNA is TGTGCCAGCACACCTTCCGGGACAGCAACTAGAAACACCATATATTTT. The chain links TRBV28 to TRBJ1-3; TRBD1 agrees at 7 bases. CDR1 is MDHEN and CDR2 is SYDVKM in the germline V gene. The CDR3 totals 16 residues. The V segment lost 7 bases and the J segment 5 bases; nucleotides outside the gene matches: 14.

This clone was detected only once. V gene TRBV27 combines with J gene TRBJ2-7; TRBD1 matches 9 bases. Germline V gene sequence: CDR1 MNHEY, CDR2 SMNVEV (reference sequence). V was clipped by 4 bases and J by 1 base; unmatched bases: 8. This CDR3 has 16 residues. DNA for the CDR3: TGTGCCAGCAGTTGGGGACAGGGAAGTTCATCCTACGAGCAGTACTTC. Residues: CASSWGQGSSSYEQYF.

The table lists this clone with a count of one. The chain is built from TRBV28 and TRBJ2-1; TRBD1 matches at 10 bases. The V and J ends lost 4 bases and 5 bases, in that order; junction bases with no gene match: 8. CDR1 is MDHEN, CDR2 SYDVKM, per germline. CDR3 size: 16 residues. The CDR3 nucleotides read TGTGCCAGCAGTTCGACCGGGACAGGGGTCCACAATGAGCAGTTCTTC. It specifies CASSSTGTGVHNEQFF.

The chain joins TRBV7-9 to TRBJ2-3; the D gene is possibly TRBD1 (6 bases). The CDR3 spans 13 residues. Trimming took 6 bases from V and 5 from J, leaving 12 bases between them. Germline-derived CDR1 and CDR2 are SEHNR and FQNEAQ (reference sequence). The CDR3 DNA sequence: TGTGCCAGCAGGGCAGGGGTAGGAGATACGCAGTATTTT. It specifies CASRAGVGDTQYF.

The chain combines TRBV10-3 with TRBJ2-1, with 14 bases fitting TRBD2. With 0 bases clipped from V and 9 bases from J, the junction kept 7 bases outside the gene matches. The CDR3 runs 17 residues. Germline values: CDR1 ENHRY, CDR2 SYGVKD. The CDR3 sequence is CAISESKGTSGRSEQFF. Written as DNA, the CDR3 is TGTGCCATCAGTGAGTCGAAGGGGACTAGCGGGAGAAGTGAGCAGTTCTTC.

V usage is TRBV2 and J usage is TRBJ1-1; the D gene is possibly TRBD1 (5 bases). V lost 7 bases and J lost 4, with 13 bases in between. Germline CDR1 SNHLY, CDR2 FYNNEI. There are 13 residues in the CDR3. The CDR3 DNA sequence: TGTGCCAGCATTGGGGCCTGGGGCACTGAAGCTTTCTTT. Translating gives CASIGAWGTEAFF.

This clone was seen a handful of times. The rearrangement joins TRBV10-1 to TRBJ1-1; weak D call: TRBD1 (6 bases). The V gene lost 7 bases and the J gene lost 4 bases, with 13 bases spanning the gap. The CDR3 extends over 13 amino acids. Germline V CDR1 and CDR2: WNHNN, SYGVQD (reference sequence). The CDR3, as DNA: TGCGCCAGCAAAACAGGGAGGGGCACTGAAGCTTTCTTT. Its translation: CASKTGRGTEAFF.

The chain employs TRBV28 and TRBJ2-1; unclear D gene. The CDR3 runs 10 residues. V was shortened by 5 bases and J by 15 bases, with 11 bases between the two germline ends. Germline V gives CDR1 MDHEN, CDR2 SYDVKM. CDR3 nucleotides: TGTGCCAGCAGTGGTCTGTTCTTGTTCTTC. Its protein is CASSGLFLFF.

This clone occurred a few times. The chain has TRBV9 and TRBJ2-7; 7 bases align to TRBD2. Trimming removed 0 bases from V and 2 bases from J; junction bases left unmatched: 5. This CDR3 region has 15 residues. In germline, CDR1 is SGDLS, CDR2 YYNGEE. Here the CDR3 reads CASSVDASGTYEQYF. In DNA form, the CDR3 reads TGTGCCAGCAGCGTAGATGCTAGCGGAACCTACGAGCAGTACTTC.

The gene calls are TRBV7-9 and TRBJ1-4; 8 bases agree with TRBD1. The V and J ends lost 6 bases and 3 bases, in that order; junction bases with no gene match: 6. From germline, CDR1 is SEHNR and CDR2 FQNEAQ (reference sequence). The CDR3 has 15 residues. The CDR3 here is CASSTGGAANEKLFF. The CDR3 nucleotides read TGTGCCAGCAGTACAGGGGGTGCGGCTAATGAAAAACTGTTTTTT.

V usage is TRBV2 and J usage is TRBJ1-1; possibly TRBD1 for D (6 bases). The germline V and J ends were trimmed by 6 bases and 5 bases, with 13 bases remaining between them. Germline V gene lookup returns CDR1 SNHLY and CDR2 FYNNEI. The CDR3 is 13 residues long. The CDR3 DNA follows: TGTGCCAGCAGACCCAGGGGAGGGACTGAAGCTTTCTTT. Protein: CASRPRGGTEAFF.